This passage covers 20 T cell receptor beta chains from one sample sequenced in a study of T cell changes during pregnancy in multiple sclerosis. Repertoires were generated with immunoSEQ multiplex PCR, while TCRdb's copy carries only in-frame clones and drops some. This table has about 52,000 clones, approximately 90% appearing once. The sequenced sample was CD4+ T cells from peripheral blood mononuclear cells, obtained before pregnancy. All receptors come from a female donor with multiple sclerosis, enrolled in a pregnancy study.

The J gene is TRBJ2-7, the V gene TRBV9; 7 bases are a match to TRBD1. V lost 3 bases to trimming and J lost 0 bases; unmatched junction nucleotides: 3. In germline, CDR1 is SGDLS, CDR2 YYNGEE. The CDR3 runs to 14 residues. Here the CDR3 DNA reads TGTGCCAGCAGCGGACAGGGAATCTCCTACGAGCAGTACTTC. Protein product: CASSGQGISYEQYF.

The V call is TRBV6-5, the J call TRBJ2-1; the match to TRBD2 covers 8 bases. CDR1 and CDR2 (germline): MNHEY, SVGAGI. The CDR3 is 15 residues long. V gave up 6 bases and J gave up 6 bases; unmatched junction bases: 10. In DNA, the CDR3 is TGTGCCAGCAGCAAAGGGATAGCGGGAAGCAATGAGCAGTTCTTC. Translation: CASSKGIAGSNEQFF.

The chain employs TRBV6-6 and TRBJ1-2; possibly TRBD1 for D (5 bases). The V and J ends lost 7 bases and 5 bases respectively, with 17 bases between them. Germline CDR1 reads MNHNY; CDR2 reads SVGAGI (reference sequence). The CDR3 consists of 14 residues. CDR3 region: CASTQGGSRYGYTF. The CDR3 nucleotides read TGTGCCAGCACGCAGGGAGGTTCGAGGTATGGCTACACCTTC.

V gene TRBV27 combines with J gene TRBJ2-7; 8 bases are shared with TRBD1. This CDR3 is 15 amino acids long. With V trimmed by 4 bases and J by 5 bases, 10 bases remained unmatched. Germline CDR1 MNHEY, CDR2 SMNVEV (reference sequence). CDR3 amino acids: CASSSGQGRLNEQYF. In nucleotides, the CDR3 is TGTGCCAGCAGTTCCGGACAGGGAAGGTTGAACGAGCAGTACTTC.

This chain links TRBV4-1 with TRBJ1-2, with unresolved D. The CDR3 length is 15 residues. V was trimmed by 0 bases and J by 4 bases, leaving 12 bases between them. Germline loops: CDR1 MGHRA, CDR2 YSYEKL. CDR3 DNA sequence: TGCGCCAGCAGCCAAGATCTTGACAACCCCTATGGCTACACCTTC. Translated, it gives CASSQDLDNPYGYTF.

V usage is TRBV29-1 and J usage is TRBJ2-4, with 8 bases lining up with TRBD1. The CDR3 spans 14 residues. Trimming removed 4 bases from V and 6 bases from J; junction bases left unmatched: 8. The germline V gene encodes CDR1 SQVTM and CDR2 ANQGSEA. The CDR3 spells CSVAPTGARNIQYF. The CDR3 coding sequence is TGCAGCGTTGCCCCGACAGGGGCTCGAAACATTCAGTACTTC.

This chain links TRBV6-5 with TRBJ1-2; TRBD1 agrees at 7 bases. In germline, CDR1 is MNHEY, CDR2 SVGAGI. J gave up 0 bases and V 2 bases, and 6 bases lay outside the gene matches. The CDR3 runs to 16 residues. The CDR3 sequence is CASSYRGRPTNYGYTF. CDR3 nucleotides: TGTGCCAGCAGTTACAGGGGGCGGCCAACTAACTATGGCTACACCTTC.

This clone was recorded once. V is TRBV19 and J is TRBJ1-1, with D perhaps TRBD1 (6 bases). Germline V gene data show CDR1 as LNHDA and CDR2 as SQIVND (reference sequence). The V gene lost 4 bases and the J gene lost 4 bases, with 22 bases spanning the gap. CDR3 length: 17 residues. CDR3 in amino acids: CASSTHRQVLGGTEAFF. The CDR3, as DNA: TGTGCCAGTAGTACCCACCGACAGGTTTTAGGGGGCACTGAAGCTTTCTTT.

V gene TRBV6-6 combines with J gene TRBJ2-3; D is perhaps TRBD1 (6 bases). V was clipped by 5 bases and J by 4 bases, with 10 bases between them. Germline V CDR1 and CDR2: MNHNY, SVGAGI (reference sequence). This CDR3 is 13 amino acids long. The CDR3 region has the DNA TGTGCCAGCAGTCCCGACAGGTCAGATACGCAGTATTTT. Protein product: CASSPDRSDTQYF.

This clone was seen only once. V usage is TRBV5-4 and J usage is TRBJ1-3; D unclear. V was shortened by 4 bases and J by 7 bases, with 9 bases between the two germline ends. The V gene's germline CDR1 is SGHNT and CDR2 YYREEE (reference sequence). This CDR3 is built from 12 residues. CDR3 amino acids: CASSEGRNTIYF. Here the CDR3 DNA reads TGTGCCAGCAGCGAGGGAAGGAACACCATATATTTT.

The rearrangement joins TRBV5-1 to TRBJ2-7, with 14 bases fitting TRBD2. Germline V lookup: CDR1 SGHRS, CDR2 YFSETQ. The trim removed 0 bases at V and 4 bases at J, leaving 0 bases unmatched. The length of the CDR3 is 15 residues. The CDR3 bases are TGCGCCAGCAGCTTGGGACTAGCGGGAGGGTACGAGCAGTACTTC. It translates to CASSLGLAGGYEQYF. Combining the CDR3 with reference TRBV5-1 and TRBJ2-7 gives the whole variable domain KAGVTQTPRYLIKTRGQQVTLSCSPISGHRSVSWYQQTPGQGLQFLFEYFSETQRNKGNFPGRFSGRQFSNSRSEMNVSTLELGDSALYLCASSLGLAGGYEQYFGPGTRLTVT.

The rearrangement joins TRBV28 to TRBJ2-1, with 14 nucleotides matching TRBD2. Germline CDR1 is MDHEN and CDR2 is SYDVKM. CDR3 size: 18 residues. The V segment lost 8 bases and the J segment 0 bases; nucleotides outside the gene matches: 9. The CDR3 loop is CASRKGLAGVLSYNEQFF. CDR3 DNA: TGTGCCAGCCGAAAGGGACTAGCGGGAGTCCTCTCCTACAATGAGCAGTTCTTC.

J is TRBJ2-1 and V is TRBV29-1; 9 nucleotides align to TRBD2. After removal of 4 bases from V and 2 bases from J, the junction contained 3 bases not matched to a gene. The CDR3 has 14 amino acids. CDR1 and CDR2 from the germline V gene are SQVTM and ANQGSEA. The chain's CDR3 is CSVVAGAPYNEQFF. CDR3 DNA: TGCAGCGTTGTAGCGGGGGCTCCCTACAATGAGCAGTTCTTC.

The chain joins TRBV21-1 to TRBJ2-5; no check of the table's D call, TRBD1, against the DNA was made. The J call is doubtful: the DNA matches TRBJ2-7 better. TRBV21-1 is a documented pseudogene. CDR3 length: 16 residues. CDR3 in amino acids: CASSKTGLIDSYEQYF. CDR3 DNA: TGTGCCAGCAGCAAAACAGGGCTTATCGACTCCTACGAGCAGTACTTC.

The chain combines TRBV30 with TRBJ2-5; 7 bases align to TRBD2. The germline V gene has CDR1 GTSNPN and CDR2 SVGIG (reference sequence). J was trimmed by 5 bases and V by 3 bases; bases with no gene match: 9. The CDR3 has 14 amino acids. The chain's CDR3 is CAWRHPRGGETQYF. CDR3 nucleotide sequence: TGTGCCTGGAGACACCCAAGGGGAGGGGAGACCCAGTACTTC.

The chain combines TRBV15 with TRBJ2-5; TRBD2 aligns across 15 bases. CDR1 and CDR2 from the germline V gene are LNHNV and YYDKDF (reference sequence). CDR3 size: 16 residues. J lost 4 bases, V lost 7 bases, and 7 bases had no gene match. The CDR3 reads CATNSGLAGGSETQYF. DNA of the CDR3: TGTGCCACCAATTCGGGACTAGCGGGAGGTTCAGAGACCCAGTACTTC.

Here the CDR3 DNA reads TGTGCCAGCAGTGACCGCCCATCCGGGGGTAGAGATCCCTACGAGCAGTACTTC. Translating it yields CASSDRPSGGRDPYEQYF. V gene TRBV6-4 combines with J gene TRBJ2-7, with TRBD2 as a possible D gene (6 bases). This CDR3 region has 18 residues. Trimming shortened V by 2 bases and J by 2 bases, and 22 bases separated the two germline ends. Germline CDR1 reads MRHNA; CDR2 reads SNTAGT.

The genes are TRBV7-8 and TRBJ2-7, with D maybe TRBD1 (5 bases). Germline V gives CDR1 SGHVS, CDR2 FQNEAQ. V was pared by 5 bases and J by 0 bases, with 8 bases between. The CDR3 runs to 13 residues. CDR3 in DNA: TGTGCCAGCAGCCCCGACAGCTCCTACGAGCAGTACTTC. Encoded protein: CASSPDSSYEQYF.

This chain connects TRBV6-1 to TRBJ2-7; 7 bases line up with TRBD1. The V segment lost 4 bases and the J segment 3 bases; nucleotides outside the gene matches: 6. The CDR3 has 14 amino acids. In germline, CDR1 is MNHNS, CDR2 SASEGT. CDR3 region: CASSVDRAVYEQYF. The DNA of the CDR3 is TGTGCCAGCAGTGTCGACAGGGCAGTCTACGAGCAGTACTTC.

CDR3 nucleotides: TGTGCCAGCAGCCAAGGGGGGGGAAGCGGCACCCAACAAGAGACCCAGTACTTC. As protein: CASSQGGGSGTQQETQYF. This chain links TRBV4-2 with TRBJ2-5; 7 bases map to TRBD2. CDR3 size: 18 residues. J gave up 2 bases and V 1 base, and 13 bases lay outside the gene matches. Germline CDR1 is LGHNA and CDR2 is YNFKEQ.